A single sample is the source of the 9 T cell receptor beta chains below, sequenced in a study of T cell responses to AZD1222 COVID-19 vaccine. The protocol was immunoSEQ multiplex PCR, while the TCRdb copy is restricted to in-frame clones and leaves out a portion. Counted here are roughly 77,000 clones, about 92% occurring once; the ten biggest clones make up roughly 6.4%. The sample here was peripheral blood, taken on day 0 of MenACWY control vaccination. These receptor sequences come from an adult in good health.

The chain has TRBV15 and TRBJ1-3; D possibly corresponds to TRBD1 (5 bases). Looked up from germline, CDR1 is LNHNV and CDR2 is YYDKDF (reference sequence). CDR3 length equals 16 residues. The V end lost 6 bases, the J end lost 2 bases, and 17 bases lay between the germline ends. The CDR3 spells CATRQGSTAPGNTIYF. The CDR3 nucleotides are TGTGCCACCAGGCAGGGCTCGACGGCCCCTGGAAACACCATATATTTT.

The chain uses TRBV3-1 (or the pseudogene TRBV3-2) and TRBJ2-1; D is unclear. The V gene lost 4 bases and the J gene lost 5 bases, with 9 bases spanning the gap. From germline, CDR1 is LGHDT and CDR2 YNNKEL (reference sequence). This CDR3 has 13 amino acids. DNA for the CDR3: TGTGCCAGCAGCCCCTTAGACAACAATGAGCAGTTCTTC. It translates to CASSPLDNNEQFF.

This clone appeared a single time. The chain recombines TRBV19 with TRBJ1-5; no firm D call. In germline, CDR1 is LNHDA, CDR2 SQIVND (reference sequence). CDR3 length: 14 amino acids. V lost 10 bases and J lost 5, with 18 bases in between. The CDR3 nucleotides are TGTGCCACAGCCCCGGGCTTGGGGTATCAGCCCCAGCATTTT. Its translation is CATAPGLGYQPQHF.

This clone has more than one count but fewer than ten. This sequence joins TRBV25-1 and TRBJ2-1; 10 nucleotides match TRBD1. Germline values: CDR1 MGHDK, CDR2 SYGVNS. The CDR3 consists of 15 residues. Trimming cost V 4 bases and J 6 bases; bases outside gene matches: 6. Here the CDR3 DNA reads TGTGCCAGCAGTGGGGGGACAGGGGACTTCAATGAGCAGTTCTTC. Protein sequence: CASSGGTGDFNEQFF.

The chain combines TRBV19 with TRBJ2-3; 13 positions match TRBD2. V shed 6 bases and J 3 bases; nucleotides not matched to a gene: 12. The CDR3 is made up of 18 amino acids. Looked up from germline, CDR1 is LNHDA and CDR2 is SQIVND (reference sequence). CDR3 in amino acids: CASSKGLAGASWTDTQYF. CDR3 DNA: TGTGCCAGTAGCAAAGGACTAGCGGGAGCTTCGTGGACAGATACGCAGTATTTT.

The J gene is TRBJ2-6, the V gene TRBV9; D tentatively fits TRBD1 or TRBD2 (5 bases each). The V end lost 1 base, the J end lost 2 bases, and 22 bases lay between the germline ends. From germline, CDR1 is SGDLS and CDR2 YYNGEE. The CDR3 is 20 amino acids. The CDR3 DNA is TGTGCCAGCAGCGTATCGGGGCTGTCTCCGAAGCCGCCTGGGGCCAACGTCCTGACTTTC. Its translation is CASSVSGLSPKPPGANVLTF.

The chain joins TRBV7-2 to TRBJ2-7, with D possibly being TRBD1 (5 bases). The CDR3 is 14 residues long. The germline V gene has CDR1 SGHTA and CDR2 FQGNSA. V lost 5 bases to trimming and J lost 3 bases, with 14 bases between them. The CDR3: CASSPPGQGYEQYF. The DNA for the CDR3 is TGTGCCAGCAGCCCACCAGGGCAGGGCTACGAGCAGTACTTC.

This rearrangement joins TRBV12-3 or TRBV12-4 to TRBJ2-5, with D possibly TRBD1 on 5 matching bases. Trimming removed 3 bases at V and 3 bases at J, with 8 bases between. The CDR3 has 13 amino acids. The DNA for the CDR3 is TGTGCCAGCAGTTTCGTAGGGGAAGAGACCCAGTACTTC. This translates into CASSFVGEETQYF.

This chain connects TRBV4-3 to TRBJ1-2; perhaps TRBD1 as D (5 bases). CDR1 is LGHNA and CDR2 is YSLEER in the germline V gene. This CDR3 comprises 16 residues. Between the trimmed V and J ends, which lost 1 base and 0 bases, there was a span of 12 bases. CDR3 residues: CASSQARRGTNYGYTF. DNA for the CDR3: TGCGCCAGCAGCCAAGCCCGGCGGGGGACTAACTATGGCTACACCTTC.